Listed below are T cell receptor beta chains from one sample, sequenced in a study of shared clonotypes between healthy human individuals. Some clones are missing from TCRdb's copy, which holds only in-frame ones; the method was immunoSEQ multiplex PCR. The sample has around 2.1 million clones; 85% to 95% are singletons. Material: naive CD8+ T cells from PBMCs. The receptor set was obtained from a man aged 18 to 30 in good health. Some clones in this sample may be carry-over from other donors' samples. The CDR3 runs from the conserved cysteine through the conserved F or W. D genes are given only for firm matches. Expanded clones are given a class, and other clones once, few, many or no size at all.

clone size,D gene,V gene,J gene,CDR3 DNA,CDR3 protein
-,-,TRBV28,TRBJ1-3,TGTGCCAGCACCCGACAGGTATCCTCTGGAAACACCATATATTTT,CASTRQVSSGNTIYF
-,TRBD1,TRBV14,TRBJ2-7,TGTGCCAGCAGCCGAGAAAACAGGGGTTTCTACGAGCAGTACTTC,CASSRENRGFYEQYF
-,TRBD1,TRBV29-1,TRBJ2-1,TGCAGCGTTGACTCAGGACAGGTCTACAATGAGCAGTTCTTC,CSVDSGQVYNEQFF
-,TRBD2,TRBV27,TRBJ2-1,TGTGCCAGCAGTTTAATGGGAGGGCTGAATGAGCAGTTCTTC,CASSLMGGLNEQFF
-,-,TRBV7-9,TRBJ2-7,TGTGCCAGCAGCTTAATCCTCCCCCCTATTTACGAGCAGTACTTC,CASSLILPPIYEQYF
once,TRBD1,TRBV5-1,TRBJ2-7,TGCGCCAGCAGCTGGGCAGGGGGCTACGAGCAGTACTTC,CASSWAGGYEQYF
-,TRBD2,TRBV7-6,TRBJ2-4,TGTGCCAGCAGCTTAAAGGCGGGACTAGCGAATCTAGCCAAAAACATTCAGTACTTC,CASSLKAGLANLAKNIQYF
once,TRBD2,TRBV6-5,TRBJ2-1,TGTGCCAGCGGACTAGCGGAAGGGGGTGAGCAGTTCTTC,CASGLAEGGEQFF
-,-,TRBV4-1,TRBJ2-3,TGCGCCAGCAGCCAGGTGTCACCAGATACGCAGTATTTT,CASSQVSPDTQYF
-,-,TRBV28,TRBJ2-7,TGTGCCAGCACCCCCCTCACCATGGGCTCCTACGAGCAGTACTTC,CASTPLTMGSYEQYF
-,-,TRBV7-8,TRBJ2-7,TGTGCCAGCAGCTTCCCCGGGAGATCCTACGAGCAGTACTTC,CASSFPGRSYEQYF
few,-,TRBV5-4,TRBJ1-2,TGTGCCAGCAGCTTACCAGGGTCGAATGGCTACACCTTC,CASSLPGSNGYTF
-,TRBD1,TRBV9,TRBJ2-5,TGTGCCAGCAGCGCCGCCCAGGGGGCCCAGTACTTC,CASSAAQGAQYF
-,-,TRBV19,TRBJ2-7,TGTGCCAGTAGGAGCCGGGGGACGGTCTACGAGCAGTACTTC,CASRSRGTVYEQYF
-,-,TRBV28,TRBJ1-5,TGTGCCAGCAGTTCCACGGGTGTAGAGCAGCCCCAGCATTTT,CASSSTGVEQPQHF
-,TRBD1,TRBV27,TRBJ1-1,TGTGCCAGCAGTCCCCGGACAGGGCGCCCTGAAGCTTTCTTT,CASSPRTGRPEAFF
once,-,TRBV7-7,TRBJ2-3,TGTGCCAGCAGCCGGGACCTAACAGATACGCAGTATTTT,CASSRDLTDTQYF
once,TRBD2,TRBV27,TRBJ2-2,TGTGCCAGCAGTTTGACTAGCGGGATAGACGGGGAGCTGTTTTTT,CASSLTSGIDGELFF
-,-,TRBV7-9,TRBJ2-7,TGTGCCAGCAGCTACAGCTCCTACGAGCAGTACTTC,CASSYSSYEQYF
-,-,TRBV5-4,TRBJ2-2,TGTGCCAGCAGCTTGTGGCAGATGAACACCGGGGAGCTGTTTTTT,CASSLWQMNTGELFF
-,-,TRBV2,TRBJ1-3,TGTGCCAGCATCACACGCTTCGACTCTGGAAACACCATATATTTT,CASITRFDSGNTIYF
-,TRBD1,TRBV27,TRBJ1-5,TGTGCCAGCAGTCTTACAGGGGGAAGCCAGCCCCAGCATTTT,CASSLTGGSQPQHF
-,-,TRBV21-1,TRBJ2-7,TGTGCCAGCAGCAAAGATAGGACTAGCGGGCAATACATCTTC,CASSKDRTSGQYIF
-,TRBD1,TRBV28,TRBJ1-2,TGTGCCGGATCCAAATGGGACAGGGGCTATGGCTACACCTTC,CAGSKWDRGYGYTF
-,TRBD2,TRBV27,TRBJ2-1,TGTGCCAGCTCCGGGACTAGCGGGCGAGGGGGCGATGAGCAGTTCTTC,CASSGTSGRGGDEQFF
-,-,TRBV19,TRBJ2-7,TGTGCCAGTAGCCTCGCCGAATCCTACGAGCAGTACTTC,CASSLAESYEQYF
-,TRBD2,TRBV27,TRBJ2-7,TGTGCCAGCAGTCCCCGACTAGCGGGAGGAATCGAGCAGTACTTC,CASSPRLAGGIEQYF
-,-,TRBV10-3,TRBJ1-2,TGTGCCATCAGTGGCGGAGGGGATGGCTACACCTTC,CAISGGGDGYTF
once,-,TRBV25-1,TRBJ2-3,TGTGCCAGCAGTAAGGGCCCGAGGCCAGATACGCAGTATTTT,CASSKGPRPDTQYF
-,-,TRBV11-2,TRBJ1-2,TGTGCCAGCAGCACCGGGAGAGACTATGGCTACACCTTC,CASSTGRDYGYTF
-,TRBD2,TRBV7-2,TRBJ2-1,TGTGCCAGCAGCTCGACTAGCTTTGGCAATGAGCAGTTCTTC,CASSSTSFGNEQFF
-,TRBD1,TRBV27,TRBJ2-7,TGTGCCAGCAGCCTAGACAGGGGGTACGAGCAGTACTTC,CASSLDRGYEQYF
-,TRBD1,TRBV4-1,TRBJ2-1,TGCGCCAGCAGGGGGACAGGGAATTACAATGAGCAGTTCTTC,CASRGTGNYNEQFF
-,-,TRBV5-1,TRBJ2-7,TGCGCCAGCAGCTTGCGCCGACAGATCTCCTACGAGCAGTACTTC,CASSLRRQISYEQYF
few,TRBD1,TRBV19,TRBJ1-1,TGTGCCAGTAGTAAGGACAGGGAGGGAGACACTGAAGCTTTCTTT,CASSKDREGDTEAFF
-,-,TRBV5-8,TRBJ2-7,TGTGCCAGCATCATACGTCGAACAACCTACGAGCAGTACTTC,CASIIRRTTYEQYF
-,-,TRBV19,TRBJ1-2,TGTGCCAGTCTAGGCAGGGATGGCTACACCTTC,CASLGRDGYTF
-,TRBD1,TRBV7-9,TRBJ2-7,TGTGCCAGCAGTCAGGGGGCCTACGAGCAGTACTTC,CASSQGAYEQYF
-,-,TRBV5-8,TRBJ2-3,TGTGCCAGCAGCTACGGCCGCGTGGATACGCAGTATTTT,CASSYGRVDTQYF
-,-,TRBV27,TRBJ2-7,TGTGCCAGCAGTTCACCTCCGGGACCCCCGGGGGAGCAGTACTTC,CASSSPPGPPGEQYF
-,TRBD2,TRBV29-1,TRBJ2-1,TGCAGCGTTCCCCGTACAACTAGCGGGAGGAATGAGCAGTTCTTC,CSVPRTTSGRNEQFF
-,-,TRBV30,TRBJ1-1,TGTGCCTGGAGTTCCGGGACGGAGATGAACACTGAAGCTTTCTTT,CAWSSGTEMNTEAFF
-,TRBD1,TRBV28,TRBJ1-4,TGTGCCAGCAGTTTAGCCCGCATGGGACAGATTAATGAAAAACTGTTTTTT,CASSLARMGQINEKLFF
once,-,TRBV28,TRBJ2-7,TGTGCCAGCAGTTTGGGCCCCCGGAACGAGCAGTACTTC,CASSLGPRNEQYF
-,-,TRBV9,TRBJ2-7,TGTGCCAGCAGCGCCCGGACTACCGAAGTTCTCTACGAGCAGTACTTC,CASSARTTEVLYEQYF
-,TRBD1,TRBV28,TRBJ1-2,TGTGCCAGCGGCCCCTGGGGACAGAACTATGGCTACACCTTC,CASGPWGQNYGYTF
-,-,TRBV7-9,TRBJ1-1,TGTGCCAGCAGCTTAAGCATGTTGAACACTGAAGCTTTCTTT,CASSLSMLNTEAFF
-,-,TRBV6-6,TRBJ2-7,TGTGCCAGCAGTTACTCGGCAGGGATCCACGAGCAGTACTTC,CASSYSAGIHEQYF
-,TRBD1,TRBV6-6,TRBJ2-7,TGTGCCAGCAGTTACCTACAGGGGTCTTCCTACGAGCAGTACTTC,CASSYLQGSSYEQYF
-,-,TRBV4-3,TRBJ2-7,TGCGCCAGCAGCCAAGGACTGCACTACGAGCAGTACTTC,CASSQGLHYEQYF
few,-,TRBV9,TRBJ1-1,TGTGCCAGCAGCGGAGGGGGTGTTGAAGCTTTCTTT,CASSGGGVEAFF
-,-,TRBV7-9,TRBJ1-2,TGTGCCAGCAGCTTAGTCCCCCGGGGGAACTATGGCTACACCTTC,CASSLVPRGNYGYTF